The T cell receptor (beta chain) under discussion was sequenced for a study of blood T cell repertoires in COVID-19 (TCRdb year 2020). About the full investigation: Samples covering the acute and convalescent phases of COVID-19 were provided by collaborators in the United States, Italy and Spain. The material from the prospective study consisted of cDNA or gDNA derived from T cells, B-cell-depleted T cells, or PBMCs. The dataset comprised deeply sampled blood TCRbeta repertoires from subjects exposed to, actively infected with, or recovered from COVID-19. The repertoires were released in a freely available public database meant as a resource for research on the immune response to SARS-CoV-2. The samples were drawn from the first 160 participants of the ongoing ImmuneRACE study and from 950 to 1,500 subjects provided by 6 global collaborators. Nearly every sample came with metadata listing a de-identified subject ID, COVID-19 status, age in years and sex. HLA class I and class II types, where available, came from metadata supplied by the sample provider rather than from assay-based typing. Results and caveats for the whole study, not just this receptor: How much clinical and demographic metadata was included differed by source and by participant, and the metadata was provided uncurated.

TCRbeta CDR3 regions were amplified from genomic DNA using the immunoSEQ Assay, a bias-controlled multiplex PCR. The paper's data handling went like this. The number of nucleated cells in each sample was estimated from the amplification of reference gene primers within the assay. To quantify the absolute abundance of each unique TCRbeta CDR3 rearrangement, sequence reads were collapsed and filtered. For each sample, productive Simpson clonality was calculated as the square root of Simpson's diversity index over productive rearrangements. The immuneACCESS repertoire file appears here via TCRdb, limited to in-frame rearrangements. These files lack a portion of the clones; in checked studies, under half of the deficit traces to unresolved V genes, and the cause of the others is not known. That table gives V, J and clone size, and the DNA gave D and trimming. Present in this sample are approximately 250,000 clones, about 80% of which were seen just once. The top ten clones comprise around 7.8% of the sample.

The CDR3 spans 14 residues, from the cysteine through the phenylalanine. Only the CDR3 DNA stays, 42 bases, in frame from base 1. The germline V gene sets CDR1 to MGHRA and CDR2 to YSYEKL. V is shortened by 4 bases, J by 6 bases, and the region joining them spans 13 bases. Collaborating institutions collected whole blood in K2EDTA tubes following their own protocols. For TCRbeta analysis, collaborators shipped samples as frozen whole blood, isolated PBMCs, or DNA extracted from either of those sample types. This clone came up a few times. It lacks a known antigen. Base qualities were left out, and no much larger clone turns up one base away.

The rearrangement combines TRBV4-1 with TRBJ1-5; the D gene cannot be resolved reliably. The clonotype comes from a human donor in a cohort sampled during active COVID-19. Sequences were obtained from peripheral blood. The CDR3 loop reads CASSRVAGGQPQHF. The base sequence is TGCGCCAGCAGCCGAGTAGCTGGTGGTCAGCCCCAGCATTTT.